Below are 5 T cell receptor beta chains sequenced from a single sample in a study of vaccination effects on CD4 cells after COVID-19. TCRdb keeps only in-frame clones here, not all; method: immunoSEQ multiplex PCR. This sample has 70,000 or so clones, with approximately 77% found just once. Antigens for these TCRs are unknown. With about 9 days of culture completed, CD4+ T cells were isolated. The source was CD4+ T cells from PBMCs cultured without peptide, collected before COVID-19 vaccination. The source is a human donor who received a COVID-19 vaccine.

DNA of the CDR3: TGTGCCAGCAGCTTTTTCGGACTAGCGGAAGAGACCCAGTACTTC. It codes for CASSFFGLAEETQYF. V is TRBV5-6 and J is TRBJ2-5; 10 bases fit TRBD2. Germline-derived CDR1 and CDR2 are SGHDT and YYEEEE. J lost 3 bases, V lost 2 bases, and 4 bases had no gene match. CDR3 length: 15 residues. The full variable domain, completed using reference TRBV5-6 and TRBJ2-5, is DAGVTQSPTHLIKTRGQQVTLRCSPKSGHDTVSWYQQALGQGPQFIFQYYEEEERQRGNFPDRFSGHQFPNYSSELNVNALLLGDSALYLCASSFFGLAEETQYFGPGTRLLVL.

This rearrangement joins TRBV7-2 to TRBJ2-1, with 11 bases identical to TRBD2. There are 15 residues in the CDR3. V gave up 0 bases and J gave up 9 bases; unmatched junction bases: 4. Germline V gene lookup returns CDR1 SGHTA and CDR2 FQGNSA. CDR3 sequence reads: CASSLASGGAFEQFF. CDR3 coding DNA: TGTGCCAGCAGCTTAGCTAGCGGGGGGGCTTTTGAGCAGTTCTTC.

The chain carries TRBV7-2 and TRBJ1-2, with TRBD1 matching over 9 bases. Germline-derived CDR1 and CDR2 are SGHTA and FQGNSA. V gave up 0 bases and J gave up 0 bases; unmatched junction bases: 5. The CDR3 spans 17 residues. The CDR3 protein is CASSLAGQGRANYGYTF. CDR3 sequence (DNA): TGTGCCAGCAGCTTAGCGGGACAGGGTAGAGCTAACTATGGCTACACCTTC.

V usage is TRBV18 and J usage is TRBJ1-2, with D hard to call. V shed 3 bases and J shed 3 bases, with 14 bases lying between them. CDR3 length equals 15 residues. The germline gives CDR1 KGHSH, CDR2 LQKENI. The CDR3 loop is CASSPRQPLDYGYTF. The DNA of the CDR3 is TGTGCCAGCTCACCTCGCCAGCCTCTGGACTATGGCTACACCTTC.

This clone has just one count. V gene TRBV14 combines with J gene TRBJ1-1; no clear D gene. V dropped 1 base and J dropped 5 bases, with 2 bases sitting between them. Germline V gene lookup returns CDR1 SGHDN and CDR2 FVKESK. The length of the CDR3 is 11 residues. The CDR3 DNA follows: TGTGCCAGCAGCCAAGGGACTGAAGCTTTCTTT. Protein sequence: CASSQGTEAFF. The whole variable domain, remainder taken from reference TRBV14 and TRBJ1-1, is EAGVTQFPSHSVIEKGQTVTLRCDPISGHDNLYWYRRVMGKEIKFLLHFVKESKQDESGMPNNRFLAERTGGTYSTLKVQPAELEDSGVYFCASSQGTEAFFGQGTRLTVV.